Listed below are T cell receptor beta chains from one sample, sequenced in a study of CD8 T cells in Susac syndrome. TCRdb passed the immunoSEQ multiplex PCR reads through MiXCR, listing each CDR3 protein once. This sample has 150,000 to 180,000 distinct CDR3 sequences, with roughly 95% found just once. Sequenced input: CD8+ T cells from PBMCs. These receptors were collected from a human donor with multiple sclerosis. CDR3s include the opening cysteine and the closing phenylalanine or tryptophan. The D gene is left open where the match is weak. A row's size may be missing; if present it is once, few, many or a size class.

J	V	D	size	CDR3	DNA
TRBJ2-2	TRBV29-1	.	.	CSVRGAEDTGELFF	TGCAGCGTCCGGGGGGCCGAGGACACCGGGGAGCTGTTTTTT
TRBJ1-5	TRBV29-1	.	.	CSVVGGGNQPQHF	TGCAGCGTTGTGGGGGGAGGCAATCAGCCCCAGCATTTT
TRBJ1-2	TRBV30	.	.	CAWSGPGKDTF	TGTGCCTGGAGTGGCCCCGGAAAGGACACCTTC
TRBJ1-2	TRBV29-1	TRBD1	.	CSDAGQGGGYTF	TGCAGCGACGCCGGACAGGGGGGCGGCTACACCTTC
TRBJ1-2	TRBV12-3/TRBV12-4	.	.	CATLGGNYGYTF	TGTGCCACCCTAGGAGGAAACTATGGCTACACCTTC
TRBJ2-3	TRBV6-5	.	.	CASTGGDTQYF	TGTGCCAGCACCGGGGGAGATACGCAGTATTTT
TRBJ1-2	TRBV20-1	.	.	CSARSPAGSNYGYTF	TGCAGTGCTAGAAGTCCGGCAGGATCTAACTATGGCTACACCTTC
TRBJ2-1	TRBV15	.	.	CATSSKGRPMDEQFF	TGTGCCACCAGCAGTAAAGGGAGACCTATGGATGAGCAGTTCTTC
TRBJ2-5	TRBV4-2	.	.	CASSQDPSPQETQYF	TGTGCCAGCAGCCAAGACCCATCTCCCCAAGAGACCCAGTACTTC
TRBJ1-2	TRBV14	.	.	CASSQESPRLYGYTF	TGTGCCAGCAGCCAAGAGAGCCCGAGACTCTATGGCTACACCTTC
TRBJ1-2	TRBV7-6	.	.	CASSLVGAQGYTF	TGTGCCAGCAGCTTGGTTGGGGCGCAGGGCTACACCTTC
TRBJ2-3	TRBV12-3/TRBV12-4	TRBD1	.	CASSSDRGRASDTQYF	TGTGCCAGCAGTTCAGACAGGGGGCGCGCGTCTGATACGCAGTATTTT
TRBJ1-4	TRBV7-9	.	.	CASSHPPLTEKLFF	TGTGCCAGCAGCCACCCCCCGTTGACAGAAAAACTGTTTTTT
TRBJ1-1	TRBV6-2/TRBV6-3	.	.	CASGSGAFF	TGTGCCAGCGGTTCTGGAGCTTTCTTT
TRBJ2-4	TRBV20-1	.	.	CSARVRGQTLAKNIQYF	TGCAGTGCTAGAGTTCGGGGGCAAACTCTAGCCAAAAACATTCAGTACTTC
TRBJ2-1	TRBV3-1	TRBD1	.	CASSQHPGQSYNEQFF	TGTGCCAGCAGCCAACACCCGGGACAGAGTTACAATGAGCAGTTCTTC
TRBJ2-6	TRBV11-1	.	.	CASSLFTGEANVLTF	TGTGCCAGCAGCTTATTCACCGGGGAGGCCAACGTCCTGACTTTC
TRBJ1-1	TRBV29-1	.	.	CSGPTKAPWTEAFF	TGCAGCGGGCCCACCAAAGCACCCTGGACTGAAGCTTTCTTT
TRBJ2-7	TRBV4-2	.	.	CASSQDKAVSYEQYF	TGTGCCAGCAGCCAAGATAAGGCAGTCTCCTACGAGCAGTACTTC
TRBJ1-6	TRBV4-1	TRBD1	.	CASSQPDRGTDNSPLHF	TGCGCCAGCAGCCAACCCGACAGGGGCACGGATAATTCACCCCTCCACTTT
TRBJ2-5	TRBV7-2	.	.	CASSFSIVETQYF	TGTGCCAGCAGCTTCTCCATCGTCGAGACCCAGTACTTC
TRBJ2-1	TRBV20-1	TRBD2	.	CSANPSGGETYNEQFF	TGCAGTGCAAACCCTAGCGGGGGGGAGACCTACAATGAGCAGTTCTTC
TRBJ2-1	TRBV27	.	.	CASSFSTGPFYNEQFF	TGTGCCAGCAGTTTTTCGACAGGCCCTTTTTACAATGAGCAGTTCTTC
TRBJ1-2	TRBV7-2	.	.	CASSPGLETF	TGTGCCAGCAGCCCTGGACTGGAGACCTTC
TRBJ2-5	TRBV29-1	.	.	CSVVPLSQETQYF	TGCAGCGTTGTCCCCCTTAGCCAAGAGACCCAGTACTTC
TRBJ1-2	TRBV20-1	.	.	CSARPLGTYGYTF	TGCAGTGCTAGACCCTTGGGGACCTATGGCTACACCTTC
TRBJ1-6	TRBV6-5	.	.	CASSSTLGNSPLHF	TGTGCCAGCAGCTCGACACTGGGAAATTCACCCCTCCACTTT
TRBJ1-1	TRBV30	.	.	CAWSSEINTEAFF	TGTGCCTGGAGTTCGGAGATAAACACTGAAGCTTTCTTT
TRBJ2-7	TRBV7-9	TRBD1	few	CASSLGTGREQYF	TGTGCCAGCAGCTTGGGGACAGGGCGCGAGCAGTACTTC
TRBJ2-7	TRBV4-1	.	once	CASSQDLGESSYEQYF	TGCGCCAGCAGCCAAGATCTGGGGGAAAGCTCCTACGAGCAGTACTTC
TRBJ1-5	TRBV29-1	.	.	CSVQYPGYQPQHF	TGCAGCGTTCAATACCCAGGGTATCAGCCCCAGCATTTT
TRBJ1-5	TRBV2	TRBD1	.	CASTEVQGARNQPQHF	TGTGCCAGCACTGAAGTCCAGGGGGCTCGCAATCAGCCCCAGCATTTT
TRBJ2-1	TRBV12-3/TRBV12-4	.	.	CASSLYETLYNEQFF	TGTGCCAGCAGTTTATACGAGACCCTCTACAATGAGCAGTTCTTC
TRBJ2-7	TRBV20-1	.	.	CSARDFGSNYEQYF	TGCAGTGCTAGAGATTTTGGCAGTAACTACGAGCAGTACTTC
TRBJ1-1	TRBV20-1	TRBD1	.	CSARDTRDSEAFF	TGCAGTGCTAGAGATACCAGGGACAGTGAAGCTTTCTTT
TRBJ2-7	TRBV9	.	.	CASSGNLDGLYF	TGTGCCAGCAGCGGTAACTTGGACGGATTGTACTTC
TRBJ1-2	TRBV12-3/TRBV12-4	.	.	CASSSLDGYTF	TGTGCCAGCAGTTCTTTGGATGGCTACACCTTC
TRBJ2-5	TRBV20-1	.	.	CSARYRETQYF	TGCAGTGCTAGATATCGAGAGACCCAGTACTTC
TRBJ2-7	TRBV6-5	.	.	CASSYSVGAPTYEQYF	TGTGCCAGCAGTTACTCTGTTGGGGCACCGACCTACGAGCAGTACTTC
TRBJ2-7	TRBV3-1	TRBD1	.	CASSRLGQPLYEQYF	TGTGCCAGCAGCCGGCTGGGACAGCCTCTCTACGAGCAGTACTTC
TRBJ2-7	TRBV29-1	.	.	CSVEDREPYEQYF	TGCAGCGTTGAAGATCGGGAGCCCTACGAGCAGTACTTC
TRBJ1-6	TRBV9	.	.	CASSPRSGFSSPLHF	TGTGCCAGCAGCCCCCGGTCCGGGTTTAGCTCACCCCTCCACTTT
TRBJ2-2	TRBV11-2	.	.	CASPGSTGELFF	TGTGCCAGCCCCGGGAGCACCGGGGAGCTGTTTTTT
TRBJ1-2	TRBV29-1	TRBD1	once	CSVGDRGGYGYTF	TGCAGCGTGGGAGACAGGGGAGGCTATGGCTACACCTTC
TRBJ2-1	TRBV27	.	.	CASSPGTYNEQFF	TGTGCCAGCAGTCCAGGGACCTACAATGAGCAGTTCTTC